This TCR beta chain was sequenced during a study of cytomegalovirus exposure and HLA in healthy donors. Overall study: From about 180 million T cells, an earlier analysis saw approximately 110 million unique TCR beta sequences. Points from the study as a whole: Some 17,000 TCR beta sequences were associated with HLA alleles at 0.05 false discovery rate in a later analysis. TCR beta V- and J-gene trimming was later associated with a missense DCLRE1C variant. In a later analysis, DRB1 alleles had the most associated TCRs; HLA-C alleles the fewest.

This CDR3 has 13 amino acids. V was trimmed by 6 bases and J by 4 bases, leaving 10 bases between them. The germline V gene has CDR1 MDHEN and CDR2 SYDVKM. With respect to this clone: Antigen specificity is unknown.

Use of 60 Vbeta and 13 Jbeta primers characterized the PCR. Repertoires were generated with immunoSEQ multiplex PCR, while TCRdb's copy carries only in-frame clones and drops some. The sample totals 150,000 or so clones. Sequencing was done on a sample of PBMCs. The TCR comes from a man younger than 40 in good health and CMV-seronegative. The chain recombines TRBV28 with TRBJ1-3; D is unclear. CDR3 sequence reads: CASSSRLGNTIYF. In nucleotides, the CDR3 is TGTGCCAGCAGCTCCCGGTTGGGAAACACCATATATTTT.